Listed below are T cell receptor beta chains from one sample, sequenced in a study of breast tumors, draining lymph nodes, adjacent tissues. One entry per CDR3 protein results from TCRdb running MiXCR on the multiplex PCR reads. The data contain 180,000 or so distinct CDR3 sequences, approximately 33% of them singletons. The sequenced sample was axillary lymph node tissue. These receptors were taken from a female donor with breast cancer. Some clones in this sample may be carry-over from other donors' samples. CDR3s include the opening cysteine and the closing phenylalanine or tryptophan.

CDR3 protein: CASSHPSPGGTGVTDTQYF
V gene: TRBV6-2/TRBV6-3
J gene: TRBJ2-3

CDR3 protein: CASSPTGGGTGELFF
V gene: TRBV5-1
J gene: TRBJ2-2

CDR3 protein: CASTTRKLPYEQYF
V gene: TRBV28
J gene: TRBJ2-7

CDR3 protein: CAGSWKGNTGELFF
V gene: TRBV6-5
J gene: TRBJ2-2

CDR3 protein: CASRTSVNEQFF
V gene: TRBV6-2/TRBV6-3
J gene: TRBJ2-1

CDR3 protein: CASSVSRWRNEQFF
V gene: TRBV9
J gene: TRBJ2-1

CDR3 protein: CASSVMATRNEQFF
V gene: TRBV12-3/TRBV12-4
J gene: TRBJ2-1

CDR3 protein: CASNREGETGANVLTF
V gene: TRBV6-6
J gene: TRBJ2-6

CDR3 protein: CATSRDRASYEQYF
V gene: TRBV15
J gene: TRBJ2-7

CDR3 protein: CSAREVAGPSYEQYF
V gene: TRBV20-1
J gene: TRBJ2-7

CDR3 protein: CASSFRTDREVNEQFF
V gene: TRBV9
J gene: TRBJ2-1

CDR3 protein: CASSPTSGTRTDTQYF
V gene: TRBV3-1
J gene: TRBJ2-3

CDR3 protein: CASSSLRGQASANEKLFF
V gene: TRBV28
J gene: TRBJ1-4

CDR3 protein: CASSLDGGEDTQYF
V gene: TRBV5-1
J gene: TRBJ2-3

CDR3 protein: CASSVGDFTDTQYF
V gene: TRBV9
J gene: TRBJ2-3

CDR3 protein: CASSLGLGRYNEQFF
V gene: TRBV7-8
J gene: TRBJ2-1

CDR3 protein: CASRGGQGVEDGYTF
V gene: TRBV2
J gene: TRBJ1-2

CDR3 protein: CASSSPDRVFRNEQFF
V gene: TRBV7-9
J gene: TRBJ2-1

CDR3 protein: CSARDHRQKEYF
V gene: TRBV20-1
J gene: TRBJ2-7

CDR3 protein: CAWSSDRGRRGAFF
V gene: TRBV30
J gene: TRBJ1-1

CDR3 protein: CASSQTRDTLFYGYTF
V gene: TRBV11-2
J gene: TRBJ1-2

CDR3 protein: CVSSEVGAQRYGYTF
V gene: TRBV6-1
J gene: TRBJ1-2

CDR3 protein: CASSEEAGLEAFF
V gene: TRBV5-1
J gene: TRBJ1-1

CDR3 protein: CSVQPGQRNTEAFF
V gene: TRBV29-1
J gene: TRBJ1-1

CDR3 protein: CAISESGTSGSYEQFF
V gene: TRBV10-3
J gene: TRBJ2-1

CDR3 protein: CSAILGWGAGGGTDTQYF
V gene: TRBV20-1
J gene: TRBJ2-3

CDR3 protein: CASSLGGWTHNEQFF
V gene: TRBV7-2
J gene: TRBJ2-1

CDR3 protein: CSARPAGEREEQYF
V gene: TRBV20-1
J gene: TRBJ2-7

CDR3 protein: CASRSTQASNQPQHF
V gene: TRBV2
J gene: TRBJ1-5

CDR3 protein: CASSVRQVPRDEQFF
V gene: TRBV9
J gene: TRBJ2-1

CDR3 protein: CPSSLVSNQPQHF
V gene: TRBV28
J gene: TRBJ1-5

CDR3 protein: CASSYSAQAYGCTF
V gene: TRBV6-5
J gene: TRBJ1-2

CDR3 protein: CASSEDLAGDTQYF
V gene: TRBV2
J gene: TRBJ2-3

CDR3 protein: CAASRGEAQYF
V gene: TRBV15
J gene: TRBJ2-5

CDR3 protein: CASSRGRLPLTGNTIYF
V gene: TRBV6-5
J gene: TRBJ1-3

CDR3 protein: CAWAVANYGYTF
V gene: TRBV30
J gene: TRBJ1-2

CDR3 protein: CASKRGGTGELFF
V gene: TRBV7-3
J gene: TRBJ2-2

CDR3 protein: CATSRDSSRFETQYF
V gene: TRBV15
J gene: TRBJ2-5

CDR3 protein: CASSLGTGNHYGYPF
V gene: TRBV7-6
J gene: TRBJ1-2